A single TCR beta chain is shown here with its context. Its antigen is not identified. The unexposed donors gave CD4+ T cells in about 2010-2019, prior to COVID-19. CD4+ T cells were isolated from the cells after 10 days of culture. Cells permitting, SARS-CoV-2 S/N and four cold-coronavirus spikes were tested on unexposed-donor CD4+ T cells. Each well had a few million PBMCs in around 5% human AB serum with IL-2. This specimen comes from a study of CD4 T cells in relation to SARS-CoV-2 and coronaviruses. Overall study: TCR beta CDR3s were sequenced after roughly nine-day antigen culture of PBMCs. Whole-study results and caveats: Crossreactive clones expanded significantly less to SARS-CoV-2 than monoreactive clones.

The germline CDR1 and CDR2 sequences are SQVTM and ANQGSEA. Trimming took 1 base from V and 5 from J, leaving 11 bases between them. There are 13 residues in the CDR3. Here immunoSEQ multiplex PCR was the method, and the copy in TCRdb shows in-frame clones only, minus some. Of some 17,000 clones in the sample, about 80% were seen once. The chain carries TRBV29-1 and TRBJ2-5; tentatively, D is TRBD1 (5 bases). Sample: CD4+ T cells from PBMCs, cultured in vitro. The TCR sequence derives from a human donor in good health. As DNA, the CDR3 is TGCAGCGTTGAAGGTCAGGGTGGGGAGACCCAGTACTTC. It codes for CSVEGQGGETQYF.